This entry lists 8 T cell receptor beta chains sequenced from one sample in a study of blood T cell repertoires in COVID-19 (dated by TCRdb to the early 2020s). The library was made by the immunoSEQ multiplex PCR assay. Not all clones reach the TCRdb copy of this immuneACCESS table, which keeps in-frame sequences only. Checked studies attribute under half of the gap to unresolved V genes and leave the rest unexplained. Recorded for this sample are over 400,000 clones; 70% to 90% of them occurred a single time. Roughly 8% of the sample is held by the ten biggest clonotypes. Sequenced input: peripheral blood. The receptors here all came from a woman in her 50s with COVID-19, enrolled during active disease.

The chain links TRBV21-1 to TRBJ2-5; the table's D gene call, TRBD1, was not cross checked with the DNA. TRBV21-1 is annotated as a pseudogene. The CDR3 contains 20 residues. For the CDR3, the DNA is TGTGCCAGCAGCAACCCCACCGTAGACAGGGTTTTAGGTCGTGCGGAGACCCAGTACTTC. It encodes CASSNPTVDRVLGRAETQYF.

This clone was seen only once. This rearrangement joins TRBV6-6 to TRBJ2-1; 9 bases fit TRBD1. The germline V gene has CDR1 MNHNY and CDR2 SVGAGI (reference sequence). The trim removed 5 bases at V and 0 bases at J, leaving 11 bases unmatched. CDR3 length: 18 amino acids. For the CDR3, the DNA is TGTGCCAGCAGTCCGGGACAGGGTATAAGGAGCTCCTACAATGAGCAGTTCTTC. Its protein is CASSPGQGIRSSYNEQFF.

This chain links TRBV19 with TRBJ2-1; 9 bases agree with TRBD2. The CDR3 is made up of 15 amino acids. Germline values: CDR1 LNHDA, CDR2 SQIVND (reference sequence). Germline trimming cut 3 bases from V and 7 bases from J; bases unmatched to any gene: 7. CDR3: CASSIGGGATNEQFF. The DNA for the CDR3 is TGTGCCAGTAGTATTGGCGGGGGGGCTACGAATGAGCAGTTCTTC.

CDR3 protein: CACTGTGLYEQYF. The CDR3 nucleotides are TGTGCCTGTACCGGGACAGGCCTCTACGAGCAGTACTTC. V is TRBV30 and J is TRBJ2-7, with 8 bases identical to TRBD1. The CDR3 spans 13 residues. CDR1 is GTSNPN, CDR2 SVGIG, per germline (reference sequence). Unmatched junction bases numbered 7, after V lost 6 bases and J lost 3 bases.

The chain combines TRBV6-5 with TRBJ1-6; 10 positions agree with TRBD1. Trimming cost V 4 bases and J 8 bases; bases outside gene matches: 8. The CDR3 runs 16 residues. The V gene's germline CDR1 is MNHEY and CDR2 SVGAGI. The CDR3 loop is CASSSRRQGADSPLHF. The CDR3, as DNA: TGTGCCAGCAGTTCCCGTCGACAGGGGGCGGATTCACCCCTCCACTTT.

The V gene is TRBV6-5, the J gene TRBJ1-2, with TRBD1 as a possible D gene (6 bases). The V end lost 7 bases, the J end lost 8 bases, and 17 bases lay between the germline ends. CDR1 and CDR2 (germline): MNHEY, SVGAGI. The CDR3 has 13 amino acids. The CDR3 coding sequence is TGTGCCAGCACTCTAGGGGGGGCTCGGGGCTACACCTTC. The encoded protein is CASTLGGARGYTF.

The chain links TRBV6-5 to TRBJ1-2; no firm D call. Germline V lookup: CDR1 MNHEY, CDR2 SVGAGI. V lost 5 bases, J lost 4 bases, and 14 bases lay in between. There are 14 residues in the CDR3. Here the CDR3 reads CASSPGSTTYGYTF. The CDR3 DNA reads TGTGCCAGCAGTCCCGGGAGTACGACCTATGGCTACACCTTC.

V is TRBV29-1 and J is TRBJ2-1, with a weak D call TRBD2 (6 bases). The CDR3 sequence is 13 residues long. Germline CDR1 and CDR2: SQVTM and ANQGSEA. With 0 bases removed from V and 10 bases from J, the gap between germline ends came to 13 bases. The CDR3 is CSVEEGGDPEQFF. The CDR3, as DNA: TGCAGCGTTGAAGAAGGAGGGGACCCAGAGCAGTTCTTC.